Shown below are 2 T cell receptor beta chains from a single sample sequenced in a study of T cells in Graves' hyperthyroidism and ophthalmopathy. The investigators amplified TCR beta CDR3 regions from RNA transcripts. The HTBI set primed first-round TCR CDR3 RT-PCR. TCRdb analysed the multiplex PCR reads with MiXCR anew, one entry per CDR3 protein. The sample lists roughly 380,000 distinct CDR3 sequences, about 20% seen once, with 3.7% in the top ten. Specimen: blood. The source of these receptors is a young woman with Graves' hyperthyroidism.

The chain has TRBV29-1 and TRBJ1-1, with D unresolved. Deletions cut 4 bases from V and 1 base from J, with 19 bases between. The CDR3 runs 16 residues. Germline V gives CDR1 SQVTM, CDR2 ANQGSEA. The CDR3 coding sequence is TGCAGCGTTGGCGATTCGATTTGGAATCCGAACACTGAAGCTTTCTTT. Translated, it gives CSVGDSIWNPNTEAFF.

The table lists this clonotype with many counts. The CDR3 spells CSARDSNRDRGDGYTF. DNA of the CDR3: TGCAGTGCTAGAGACTCCAACCGGGACAGGGGGGACGGCTACACCTTC. This chain connects TRBV20-1 to TRBJ1-2; 11 nucleotides line up with TRBD1. The CDR3 totals 16 residues. Germline CDR1 is DFQATT and CDR2 is SNEGSKA (reference sequence). The trim removed 0 bases at V and 8 bases at J, leaving 11 bases unmatched.